This T cell receptor beta chain was sequenced for a study of T cell changes during pregnancy in multiple sclerosis. This table comes from immunoSEQ multiplex PCR, and its TCRdb copy is limited to in-frame clones, with some not included. The table records about 46,000 clones, more than 85% of them present only once. The sequenced sample was CD8+ T cells from peripheral blood mononuclear cells, obtained after pregnancy. The receptor was derived from a female donor with multiple sclerosis, enrolled in a pregnancy study.

CDR3 protein: CASSTQGGNTEAFF. The CDR3 bases are TGTGCCAGCAGCACCCAGGGGGGGAACACTGAAGCTTTCTTT. V is TRBV21-1 and J is TRBJ1-1; the listed D gene, TRBD1, was not tested against the DNA. TRBV21-1 is classified as a pseudogene. The length of the CDR3 is 14 residues.